Listed below are T cell receptor beta chains from one sample, sequenced in a study of cytomegalovirus exposure and HLA in healthy donors. TCRdb keeps only in-frame clones here, not all; method: immunoSEQ multiplex PCR. This sample has about 130,000 clones, with roughly 78% found just once. The sample was PBMCs. Receptors originate from a male donor in good health and CMV-seronegative. Both conserved end residues are part of each CDR3. Fields, in order: clone size, V gene, D gene, CDR3 length, J gene, CDR3 DNA, CDR3 protein. The D gene is left open where the match is weak. A clone size is listed for some rows: how often the clone was seen (once, few, many), or a class if it is expanded.

-	TRBV7-8	-	17	TRBJ1-1	TGTGCCAGCAGCTTAGAGGTTGGGTGGGGGGGGGACACTGAAGCTTTCTTT	CASSLEVGWGGDTEAFF
-	TRBV5-1	-	15	TRBJ1-3	TGCGCCAGCGGAAACCAGACGGGCTCTGGAAACACCATATATTTT	CASGNQTGSGNTIYF
-	TRBV18	-	16	TRBJ2-6	TGTGCCAGCTCACCACCAGGCGGGTCTGGGGCCAACGTCCTGACTTTC	CASSPPGGSGANVLTF
-	TRBV10-3	-	15	TRBJ1-3	TGTGCCATCAGTGAGTCTGGGGGGTCAGGAAACACCATATATTTT	CAISESGGSGNTIYF
-	TRBV7-9	-	14	TRBJ1-2	TGTTCCAGCAGCTTATGGGGAGCTTACTATGGCTACACCTTC	CSSSLWGAYYGYTF
-	TRBV30	-	14	TRBJ1-2	TGTGCCTGGAAGTTAGTGGGGCTCGGTTTGGGCTACACCTTC	CAWKLVGLGLGYTF
-	TRBV5-6	TRBD1	15	TRBJ2-7	TGTGCCAGCAGCCCCACGGGACAGGGGACCTACGAGCAGTACTTC	CASSPTGQGTYEQYF
-	TRBV30	-	14	TRBJ1-1	TGTGCCTGTCCCGCCCAGGGGCTGAACACTGAAGCTTTCTTT	CACPAQGLNTEAFF
-	TRBV11-2	TRBD1	15	TRBJ1-1	TGTGCCAGCAGCTTTAGTGCAGGGGGGAACACTGAAGCTTTCTTT	CASSFSAGGNTEAFF
-	TRBV7-8	-	19	TRBJ2-1	TGTGCCAGCAGCGTCCTAGGGACTTCTATAAGAACGTCCTACAATGAGCAGTTCTTC	CASSVLGTSIRTSYNEQFF
-	TRBV10-3	TRBD2	14	TRBJ2-1	TGTGCCATCAGGCTAGCGGGAGACCACAATGAGCAGTTCTTC	CAIRLAGDHNEQFF
-	TRBV5-6	TRBD1	15	TRBJ1-6	TGTGCCAGCAGCTACTGGGACAGGGTGGCTTCACCCCTCCACTTT	CASSYWDRVASPLHF
-	TRBV2	TRBD1	13	TRBJ1-1	TGTGCCAGCATTACGTCCAGGGGGACTGAAGCTTTCTTT	CASITSRGTEAFF
few	TRBV15	-	14	TRBJ2-5	TGTGCCACCAGCAGAGACCGTCGGGAGGAGACCCAGTACTTC	CATSRDRREETQYF
-	TRBV27	-	14	TRBJ2-7	TGTGCCAGCAGTTCGGATAGGAGCTCCTACGAGCAGTACTTC	CASSSDRSSYEQYF
-	TRBV7-9	TRBD1	14	TRBJ1-5	TGTTCCAGCAGCCGACAGGGGGCGGAACAGCCCCAGCATTTT	CSSSRQGAEQPQHF
-	TRBV5-1	-	15	TRBJ1-1	TGCGCCAGCAGCTTACAAAGTGGGAGGGGCACTGAAGCTTTCTTT	CASSLQSGRGTEAFF
once	TRBV7-9	TRBD2	17	TRBJ2-7	TGTGCCAGCAGCTCCTCCCCACTAGGCGGGAGGTCCTACGAGCAGTACTTC	CASSSSPLGGRSYEQYF
-	TRBV7-9	TRBD1	13	TRBJ2-7	TGTGCCAGCACGGACAGGGCTGCTTACGAGCAGTACTTC	CASTDRAAYEQYF
-	TRBV28	-	16	TRBJ1-5	TGTGCCAGCAGTTCTTCCGGGACAAATAGCAATCAGCCCCAGCATTTT	CASSSSGTNSNQPQHF
-	TRBV9	TRBD1	12	TRBJ1-3	TGTGCCAGTCGGGACAGTGGAAACACCATATATTTT	CASRDSGNTIYF
-	TRBV6-5	-	12	TRBJ1-4	TGTGCCAGCAGCCCGAACGGGGAAAAACTGTTTTTT	CASSPNGEKLFF
-	TRBV2	TRBD1	14	TRBJ2-7	TGTGCCAGCAGTGGACAGGGGTGGGCCTACGAGCAGTACTTC	CASSGQGWAYEQYF
-	TRBV5-4	TRBD2	16	TRBJ2-3	TGTGCCAGCAGCCCGGGAGGGATCGGAGGGACAGATACGCAGTATTTT	CASSPGGIGGTDTQYF
-	TRBV5-4	TRBD2	17	TRBJ2-6	TGTGCCAGCAGCTTGGGCGGGGGTAGCTCTGGGGCCAACGTCCTGACTTTC	CASSLGGGSSGANVLTF
-	TRBV27	-	14	TRBJ1-5	TGTGCCAGCAGTTCGGGCGGGGGTCATCAGCCCCAGCATTTT	CASSSGGGHQPQHF
-	TRBV28	-	16	TRBJ1-1	TGTGCCAGCAGTTGGCAGGGCCCGAATATGAACACTGAAGCTTTCTTT	CASSWQGPNMNTEAFF
-	TRBV6-4	TRBD2	15	TRBJ2-3	TGTGCCAGCAGTGAAGGCGGGGGGGCCGTAGATACGCAGTATTTT	CASSEGGGAVDTQYF
-	TRBV6-6	-	14	TRBJ1-5	TGTGCCAGCAGTTACGCGAATAGCAATCAGCCCCAGCATTTT	CASSYANSNQPQHF
-	TRBV19	-	14	TRBJ1-5	TGTGCCAGTAGGACCCCGGGGAGCAATCAGCCCCAGCATTTT	CASRTPGSNQPQHF
-	TRBV7-9	TRBD2	15	TRBJ2-7	TGTTCCAGCAGCTTAAATAGCGGGAGGATCCACGAGCAGTACTTC	CSSSLNSGRIHEQYF
-	TRBV29-1	-	12	TRBJ1-1	TGCAGCGTTGAAGATCAGAACACTGAAGCTTTCTTT	CSVEDQNTEAFF
-	TRBV6-1	-	16	TRBJ2-7	TGTGCCAGCAGTGAAATGTCAACAGTCCTGGCTCACGAGCAGTACTTC	CASSEMSTVLAHEQYF
-	TRBV7-9	TRBD1	17	TRBJ2-7	TGTGCCAGCAGCTCCTCCCTGGGCGGACAGGGTGCCTACGAGCAGTACTTC	CASSSSLGGQGAYEQYF
-	TRBV7-2	-	16	TRBJ2-5	TGTGCCAGCAGCCCCCTGACGGACAGTTGGGGAGAGACCCAGTACTTC	CASSPLTDSWGETQYF
once	TRBV18	TRBD2	18	TRBJ2-7	TGTGCCAGCTCACCAGCCGGGACTAGCGGGAGATTCTCCTACGAGCAGTACTTC	CASSPAGTSGRFSYEQYF
-	TRBV7-2	-	11	TRBJ2-1	TGTGCCAGCAGCCCGGGGGGCGAGCAGTTCTTC	CASSPGGEQFF